The clone carrying this T cell receptor (beta chain) was counted between two and nine times. Its antigen remains unknown. CD8+ and CD4+ T cells circulating in blood were sequenced for TCR beta. These data belong to a study of CD8 T cells in Susac syndrome. Findings and limits, study-wide: The authors acknowledged that the study's TCR sequencing and HLA analysis involved relatively few individuals.

The V end was cut by 7 bases, the J end by 9 bases, with 15 bases between. This CDR3 has 11 amino acids. Looked up from germline, CDR1 is SQVTM and CDR2 is ANQGSEA. With random hexamers, roughly 0.45 to 1 ug RNA was reverse transcribed. An immunoSEQ multiplex PCR generated amplified TCR beta CDR3 products spanning 54 Vbeta and 13 Jbeta. TCRdb analysed the immunoSEQ multiplex PCR reads with MiXCR anew, one entry per CDR3 protein. The sample has tens of thousands of distinct CDR3 sequences, approximately 94% seen once. The clonotype was recovered from a human donor with multiple sclerosis. The V call is TRBV29-1, the J call TRBJ2-5, with D maybe TRBD1 (6 bases). Sequences were obtained from CD8+ T cells from PBMCs. CDR3 amino acids: CSAAQGLSQYF. The CDR3 nucleotides are TGCAGCGCGGCACAGGGTTTGTCCCAGTACTTC.